A single T cell receptor (beta chain) is shown here with its context. The authors' processing: The authors estimated nucleated cell counts from reference gene primer amplification. Sequenced by immunoSEQ multiplex PCR; TCRdb stores in-frame clones only, minus some. V and J calls plus clone size are reproduced from that table; the DNA served to infer D and trimming. The profile shows around 230,000 clones, about 85% of them singletons. Germline V gene data show CDR1 as SGHAT and CDR2 as FQNNGV. The CDR3 totals 15 residues. V was clipped by 1 base and J by 6 bases, with 15 bases between them. The data are from a study of blood T cell repertoires in COVID-19. Study-wide context: Some COVID-19 samples were acute and others convalescent; all came from the United States, Italy and Spain. T cells, B-cell-depleted T cells, or PBMCs provided the cDNA or gDNA that served as material.

This TCR derives from a man aged 60 to 75 who had recovered from COVID-19. Sequences were obtained from peripheral blood. The rearrangement links TRBV11-2 to TRBJ1-1, with D possibly TRBD1 on 5 matching bases. CDR3 sequence: CASSLGGAGGAEAFF. As DNA, the CDR3 is TGTGCCAGCAGCTTAGGTGGGGCCGGGGGGGCTGAAGCTTTCTTT.